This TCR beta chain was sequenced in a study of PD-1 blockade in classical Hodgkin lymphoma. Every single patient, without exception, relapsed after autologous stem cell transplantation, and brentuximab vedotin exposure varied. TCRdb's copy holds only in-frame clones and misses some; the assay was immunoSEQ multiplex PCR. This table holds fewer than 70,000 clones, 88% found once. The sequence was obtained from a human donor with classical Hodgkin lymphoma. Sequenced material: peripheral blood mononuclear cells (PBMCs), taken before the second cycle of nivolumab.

The CDR3 region has the DNA TGCGCCAGCAGCTTAGGCGGGGGGGCCCGGGAGACCCAGTACTTC. Its translation: CASSLGGGARETQYF. The V gene is TRBV5-1, the J gene TRBJ2-5, with TRBD2 matching 9 bases. In germline, CDR1 is SGHRS, CDR2 YFSETQ. J gave up 5 bases and V 2 bases, and 7 bases lay outside the gene matches. The CDR3 has 15 residues.